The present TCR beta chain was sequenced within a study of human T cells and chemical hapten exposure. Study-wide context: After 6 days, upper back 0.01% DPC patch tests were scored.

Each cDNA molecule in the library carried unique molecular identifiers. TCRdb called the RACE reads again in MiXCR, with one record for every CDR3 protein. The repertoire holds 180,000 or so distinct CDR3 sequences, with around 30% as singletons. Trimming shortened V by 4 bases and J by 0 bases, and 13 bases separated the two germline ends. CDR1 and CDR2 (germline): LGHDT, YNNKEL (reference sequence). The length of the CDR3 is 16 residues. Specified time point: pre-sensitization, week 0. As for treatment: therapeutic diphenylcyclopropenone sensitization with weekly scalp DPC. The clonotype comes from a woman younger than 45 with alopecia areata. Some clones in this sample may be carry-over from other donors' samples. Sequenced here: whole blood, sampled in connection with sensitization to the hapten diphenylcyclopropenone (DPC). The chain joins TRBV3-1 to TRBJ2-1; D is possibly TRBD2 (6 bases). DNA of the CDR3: TGTGCCAGCAGCCTAGCTAGCGACCTCTCCTACAATGAGCAGTTCTTC. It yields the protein CASSLASDLSYNEQFF.